The 13 T cell receptor beta chains given below trace back to one sample, sequenced in a study of T-cell memory formation after mild COVID-19. One entry per CDR3 protein, called by TCRdb with MiXCR from the 5' RACE reads. Altogether roughly 380,000 distinct CDR3 sequences are present, around 27% being singletons, with the ten largest covering roughly 13%. Sequencing was carried out using PBMCs or a T cell subset sorted from them (not recorded which). The receptors stem from an adult woman who had mild COVID-19 (a few samples of this study predate the infection). Cell type and time point are not known.

This clonotype has at least ten counts. The chain combines TRBV5-1 with TRBJ2-5; tentatively, D is TRBD1 (5 bases). Per germline, CDR1 SGHRS and CDR2 YFSETQ. The CDR3 totals 13 residues. V was shortened by 4 bases and J by 0 bases, with 7 bases between the two germline ends. As DNA, the CDR3 is TGCGCCAGCAGCCCGGACAACCAAGAGACCCAGTACTTC. Its translation is CASSPDNQETQYF.

In this sample, this clonotype turned up many times. The chain combines TRBV7-2 with TRBJ1-2, with D maybe TRBD1 (6 bases). The CDR3 extends over 15 amino acids. The V gene lost 4 bases and the J gene lost 6 bases, with 18 bases spanning the gap. Germline CDR1 and CDR2: SGHTA and FQGNSA. CDR3 nucleotides: TGTGCCAGCAGCTCTAAACAGGGTTTTGGGGATGGCTACACCTTC. Translation gives CASSSKQGFGDGYTF.

This clonotype has a handful of counts. The chain uses TRBV5-4 and TRBJ1-1; no clear D. This CDR3 spans 15 amino acids. V was trimmed by 4 bases and J by 4 bases, leaving 17 bases between them. Per germline, CDR1 SGHNT and CDR2 YYREEE (reference sequence). CDR3 protein: CASSPAGLVGTEAFF. Written as DNA, the CDR3 is TGTGCCAGCAGCCCGGCCGGGTTAGTCGGCACTGAAGCTTTCTTT.

This sequence joins TRBV12-3 or TRBV12-4 and TRBJ2-7; TRBD2 might be the D (7 bases). CDR3 size: 14 residues. V dropped 7 bases and J dropped 6 bases, with 19 bases sitting between them. This CDR3 reads CASTLGGALGEQYF. CDR3 bases: TGTGCCAGCACTCTGGGGGGGGCCCTCGGCGAGCAGTACTTC.

The chain is built from TRBV5-1 and TRBJ1-5, with 10 bases lining up with TRBD1. CDR1 and CDR2 from the germline V gene are SGHRS and YFSETQ. V gave up 4 bases and J gave up 4 bases; unmatched junction bases: 8. This CDR3 region has 16 residues. The DNA for the CDR3 is TGCGCCAGCAGCCCCGGGACAGGGGCGAGGAATCAGCCCCAGCATTTT. Amino acid sequence: CASSPGTGARNQPQHF.

The chain recombines TRBV2 with TRBJ2-7, with D tentatively TRBD1 (6 bases). The V end lost 7 bases, the J end lost 2 bases, and 12 bases lay between the germline ends. The germline CDR1 and CDR2 sequences are SNHLY and FYNNEI. The CDR3 runs to 13 residues. For the CDR3, the DNA is TGTGCCAGCACCAGAGGACAGACCTACGAGCAGTACTTC. Its protein is CASTRGQTYEQYF.

The chain combines TRBV19 with TRBJ1-5, with 7 bases matching TRBD1. This CDR3 is built from 13 residues. V lost 7 bases to trimming and J lost 7 bases; unmatched junction nucleotides: 7. Germline V CDR1 and CDR2: LNHDA, SQIVND (reference sequence). The CDR3 DNA reads TGTGCCAGTAAGACGACAGGGACCCAGCCCCAGCATTTT. This encodes CASKTTGTQPQHF. Filled out from reference TRBV19 and TRBJ1-5, the complete variable domain reads DGGITQSPKYLFRKEGQNVTLSCEQNLNHDAMYWYRQDPGQGLRLIYYSQIVNDFQKGDIAEGYSVSREKKESFPLTVTSAQKNPTAFYLCASKTTGTQPQHFGDGTRLSIL.

The chain is built from TRBV4-1 and TRBJ2-2; 11 nucleotides agree with TRBD1. Germline V gene sequence: CDR1 MGHRA, CDR2 YSYEKL. This CDR3 spans 17 amino acids. V was pared by 2 bases and J by 6 bases, with 8 bases of the junction left unmatched. The CDR3 is CASSQQPGQGGSGELFF. The CDR3, as DNA: TGCGCCAGCAGCCAACAACCGGGACAGGGGGGTTCCGGGGAGCTGTTTTTT.

The genes are TRBV6-5 and TRBJ2-7; 7 bases are a match to TRBD2. CDR3 length equals 15 residues. V lost 2 bases and J lost 2; bases outside the gene matches: 6. Germline-derived CDR1 and CDR2 are MNHEY and SVGAGI. The CDR3 DNA follows: TGTGCCAGCAGTTACCTCACGGGAGGAACCTACGAGCAGTACTTC. This translates into CASSYLTGGTYEQYF.

The J gene is TRBJ1-5, the V gene TRBV7-9; D unclear. V lost 1 base and J lost 11, with 15 bases in between. From germline, CDR1 is SEHNR and CDR2 FQNEAQ (reference sequence). This CDR3 spans 14 amino acids. CDR3 sequence: CASSLEGAAPAQHF. The CDR3 nucleotides are TGTGCCAGCAGCTTAGAAGGCGCGGCCCCAGCCCAGCATTTT. Based on the CDR3 plus reference TRBV7-9 and TRBJ1-5, the full variable domain is DTGVSQNPRHKITKRGQNVTFRCDPISEHNRLYWYRQTLGQGPEFLTYFQNEAQLEKSRLLSDRFSAERPKGSFSTLEIQRTEQGDSAMYLCASSLEGAAPAQHFGDGTRLSIL.

This clonotype has just a few counts. V is TRBV6-2 or TRBV6-3 and J is TRBJ1-2; D is undetermined. Trimming took 3 bases from V and 6 from J, leaving 26 bases between them. The germline gives CDR1 MNHEY, CDR2 SVGEGT. The CDR3 consists of 18 residues. CDR3 in DNA: TGTGCCAGCAGTTATAGGGTCTCGTCGGACGGTGGTTCGAATGGCTACACCTTC. Its translation is CASSYRVSSDGGSNGYTF.

A few counts support this clonotype. This chain joins TRBV10-3 and TRBJ2-3; D not resolved. Trimming took off 6 bases at V and 7 bases at J, with 20 bases between the two ends. The CDR3 consists of 15 residues. Looked up from germline, CDR1 is ENHRY and CDR2 is SYGVKD. This CDR3 reads CAIRGATSLPNTQYF. For the CDR3, the DNA is TGTGCCATCAGAGGTGCGACCTCCCTTCCGAATACGCAGTATTTT.

This chain links TRBV9 with TRBJ2-2; perhaps D is TRBD1 or TRBD2 (6 bases each). The V and J ends lost 0 bases and 6 bases respectively, with 15 bases between them. The germline gives CDR1 SGDLS, CDR2 YYNGEE. The CDR3 totals 16 residues. The CDR3 DNA sequence: TGTGCCAGCAGCGTAGGGGGGGCCCTACGGGCCGGGGAGCTGTTTTTT. Its protein is CASSVGGALRAGELFF.